The clone carrying this T cell receptor beta chain occurred a few times. Its antigen is not identified. The CDR3 sequence is 11 residues long. Trimming removed 2 bases at V and 4 bases at J, with 3 bases between. These data are taken from a study of T cell repertoires in cytomegalovirus infection. Overall study: The public TCR beta signatures pointed to both CMV infection and matching HLA type.

Study findings and constraints: The study found HLA-C-restricted CMV-specific TCR beta clonotypes dominating the ex vivo response. CMV carriers having the relevant HLA were flagged by cumulative public TCR beta family frequency.

TCRdb called the reads again in MiXCR, with one record for every CDR3 protein. The table shows around 100,000 distinct CDR3 sequences, with around 10% occurring only once. Material: PBMCs, sequenced either directly or after in vitro stimulation (not recorded which). The clonotype was recovered from a human donor in good health (CMV status not recorded). Some clones in this sample may be carry-over from other donors' samples. The chain recombines TRBV12-3 or TRBV12-4 with TRBJ2-7; D ambiguous. As DNA, the CDR3 is TGTGCCAGCAGTTTACAATACGAGCAGTACGTC. It yields the protein CASSLQYEQYV.